The table lists the clone carrying this T cell receptor (beta chain) with a count of one. The antigen is unknown. The sample belongs to a study of cytomegalovirus exposure and HLA in healthy donors. Study-wide points: Diagnosis of cytomegalovirus status made by the classifier reportedly showed high specificity and sensitivity. Overall, around 160 TCR beta chains were annotated as cytomegalovirus-associated.

Germline lookup yields CDR1 SGHNT and CDR2 YENEEA. Trimming at V came to 5 bases and at J to 6 bases, leaving 6 bases not matched to a gene. The CDR3 is made up of 14 amino acids. Researchers ran the PCR with 60 Vbeta and 13 Jbeta primers. Authors' data handling: Some 9.9 million of tens of millions of unique TCR beta chains were shared, per a later count. This table comes from immunoSEQ multiplex PCR, and its TCRdb copy is limited to in-frame clones, with some not included. That table supplies the V and J calls and clone size; D and trimming were determined from the DNA. This sample yields approximately 210,000 clones, of which 79% are seen a single time; more than 1.5% belongs to the top ten. Each donor was nominally healthy when sampled (though unrecorded immune exposures were likely).

The chain is built from TRBV11-3 and TRBJ1-4; TRBD1 matches at 7 bases. The sample consisted of PBMCs. This receptor was taken from a girl between 10 and 17 years old in good health and CMV-seropositive. The CDR3 DNA is TGTGCCAGCAGCGAAGCCAGGGGGGATGAAAAACTGTTTTTT. Protein product: CASSEARGDEKLFF.